This T cell receptor beta chain was documented in a study of cytotoxic CD8 clonotypes in ibrutinib-treated CLL. As for the study in general: Mean productive templates were roughly 280,000; mean productive rearrangements were about 89,000. Whole-study results and caveats: Clonality at baseline surpassed age-matched healthy donors and tracked circulating CD8+ T-cell counts. Clonality showed a rise at ibrutinib response that reversed toward baseline at progression.

About this clone itself: Its antigen is undetermined.

Generated by immunoSEQ multiplex PCR, the TCRdb table keeps only in-frame clones and is missing some. Of about 140,000 clones listed, 65% to 85% are singletons. This CDR3 is 12 amino acids long. V lost 10 bases, J lost 6 bases, and 12 bases lay in between. Per the germline V gene, CDR1 is MNHEY and CDR2 is SMNVEV (reference sequence). The material sequenced was PBMCs, taken after 36 months of ibrutinib treatment. This TCR derives from a human donor with chronic lymphocytic leukemia. The gene calls are TRBV27 and TRBJ2-2; D unclear. As DNA, the CDR3 is TGTGCCACGCGGAGTTTTTCCGGGGAGCTGTTTTTT. Its protein is CATRSFSGELFF.